These T cell receptor beta chains were read from a single sample in a study of tumor and adjacent non-tumor tissue in lung cancer. TCRdb re-derived calls from the multiplex PCR reads in MiXCR, one entry per CDR3 protein. The table shows about 68,000 distinct CDR3 sequences, with 55% to 75% occurring only once. Sequencing used lung tumor tissue. Receptors were obtained from a man in his fifties or sixties with non-small cell lung cancer. Each CDR3 is given with its conserved first and last residue. The D gene is left open where the match is weak. Rows give clone size only sometimes, using once, few, many, or a class for an expanded clone.

j_gene | len | d_gene | v_gene | abundance | CDR3aa | CDR3nt
TRBJ1-6 | 15 | . | TRBV2 | few | CASSPESSYNSPLHF | TGTGCCAGCAGTCCGGAGAGCTCCTATAATTCACCCCTCCACTTT
TRBJ2-6 | 18 | TRBD2 | TRBV7-2 | . | CASSSGVAGHSGANVLTF | TGTGCCAGCAGCTCAGGGGTAGCGGGACACTCTGGGGCCAACGTCCTTACTTTC
TRBJ1-1 | 13 | . | TRBV18 | . | CTSSPGWLTEAFF | TGTACCAGCTCACCAGGATGGCTCACTGAAGCTTTCTTT
TRBJ2-2 | 15 | . | TRBV20-1 | once | CSASVGSDGTGELFF | TGCAGTGCTAGTGTAGGCTCAGACGGCACCGGGGAGCTGTTTTTT
TRBJ2-3 | 14 | . | TRBV2 | . | CASSALGAEDTQYF | TGTGCCAGCAGTGCCTTAGGAGCTGAAGATACGCAGTATTTT
TRBJ2-7 | 14 | . | TRBV7-9 | once | CASSPQDRVYEQYF | TGTGCCAGCAGCCCTCAGGATAGGGTGTACGAGCAGTACTTC
TRBJ1-2 | 16 | TRBD1 | TRBV2 | . | CASRGIGTGGDYGYTF | TGTGCCAGCAGGGGGATAGGGACAGGGGGCGACTATGGCTACACCTTC
TRBJ2-1 | 15 | . | TRBV11-3 | . | CASSLGSGSGNERFF | TGTGCCAGCAGCTTGGGTTCAGGGAGCGGCAATGAGCGGTTCTTC
TRBJ2-2 | 16 | . | TRBV11-2 | many | CASNLSLGGKTGELFF | TGTGCCAGCAACTTATCTCTCGGTGGAAAGACCGGGGAGCTGTTTTTT
TRBJ2-2 | 15 | . | TRBV6-5 | many | CASSYFTGNTGELFF | TGTGCCAGCAGTTACTTTACGGGGAACACCGGGGAGCTGTTTTTT
TRBJ2-7 | 13 | . | TRBV20-1 | . | CSARPRTNYQQYF | TGCAGTGCTAGGCCCAGGACAAACTACCAGCAGTACTTC
TRBJ2-1 | 13 | . | TRBV2 | . | CASSAGQYNEQFF | TGTGCCAGCAGCGCGGGACAATACAATGAGCAGTTCTTC
TRBJ1-5 | 15 | TRBD1 | TRBV6-5 | . | CASSHTRDSLQPQHF | TGTGCCAGTAGTCACACGAGGGACAGTTTGCAGCCCCAGCATTTT